These T cell receptor beta chains were read from a single sample in a study of shared clonotypes between healthy human individuals. Sequenced by immunoSEQ multiplex PCR; TCRdb stores in-frame clones only, minus some. The profile shows around 1,900,000 clones, about 94% of them singletons. The sample consisted of naive CD8+ T cells from PBMCs. These receptors all stem from a man between 18 and 35 years old in good health. Some clones in this sample may be carry-over from other donors' samples. Both conserved end residues are part of each CDR3. D genes are given only for firm matches. Rows may omit the clone size; those that give it use once, few, many or a size class.

>TRBJ2-7|TRBV6-1|TRBD1|15|.
TGTGCCAGCAGGGGGGGACAGGGGGCGATGATCGAGCAGTACTTC
CASRGGQGAMIEQYF
>TRBJ1-4|TRBV30|.|12|few
TGTGCCCTCGCCGGTCCCACGGAAAAACTGTTTTTT
CALAGPTEKLFF
>TRBJ1-2|TRBV19|.|13|.
TGTGCCAGTAGTAACCCCCTAGGGGGGGGCTACACCTTC
CASSNPLGGGYTF
>TRBJ1-5|TRBV9|.|14|.
TGTGCCAGCAGCGTGGGCTTCTCTTCGACGCCCCAGCATTTT
CASSVGFSSTPQHF
>TRBJ2-1|TRBV13|TRBD2|15|.
TGTGCCAGCAGCTTAGGGGGAGGGAAAGATGGTGAGCAGTTCTTC
CASSLGGGKDGEQFF
>TRBJ2-1|TRBV7-8|.|16|.
TGTGCCAGCAGCTTAGTGGGTGGCGACGGAGGGGATGAGCAGTTCTTC
CASSLVGGDGGDEQFF
>TRBJ2-4|TRBV11-3|.|18|.
TGTGCCAGCAGCTTCCTCGGACCTTCTCTTCTAGCCAAAAACATTCAGTACTTC
CASSFLGPSLLAKNIQYF
>TRBJ1-5|TRBV30|TRBD1|15|few
TGTGCCTGGAGTTCCGACAGGGTAAGCAATCAGCCCCAGCATTTT
CAWSSDRVSNQPQHF
>TRBJ1-1|TRBV4-1|.|14|.
TGCGCCAGCAGCCAAAAACGCTCGTACACTGAAGCTTTCTTT
CASSQKRSYTEAFF
>TRBJ2-7|TRBV28|.|14|.
TGTGCCAGCAGTTTACAGGGGAGTGCCTACGAGCAGTACTTC
CASSLQGSAYEQYF